The 24 T cell receptor beta chains below come from one sample, sequenced in a study of cytomegalovirus exposure and HLA in healthy donors. Both 60 Vbeta primers and 13 Jbeta primers went into the PCR. Here immunoSEQ multiplex PCR was the method, and the copy in TCRdb shows in-frame clones only, minus some. The data contain 90,000 to 140,000 clones, roughly two thirds of them singletons. Material: PBMCs. These receptors were obtained from a man between 25 and 39 years old in good health and CMV-seronegative.

V gene TRBV6-6 combines with J gene TRBJ2-2; D may be TRBD1 (7 bases). From germline, CDR1 is MNHNY and CDR2 SVGAGI (reference sequence). V was shortened by 8 bases and J by 4 bases, with 17 bases between the two germline ends. This CDR3 region has 15 residues. The CDR3 protein is CASFEGAGSTGELFF. DNA of the CDR3: TGTGCCAGCTTCGAGGGGGCCGGGAGCACCGGGGAGCTGTTTTTT.

In nucleotides, the CDR3 is TGTGCCAGCAGCCGCAGGGGCACCGGGGAGCTGTTTTTT. It encodes CASSRRGTGELFF. The chain has TRBV7-2 and TRBJ2-2; TRBD1 is a possible D gene (6 bases). V shed 5 bases and J shed 4 bases, with 8 bases lying between them. This CDR3 is 13 amino acids long. The germline V gene has CDR1 SGHTA and CDR2 FQGNSA.

This chain connects TRBV13 to TRBJ2-1; D gene uncertain. The V and J ends lost 4 bases and 0 bases respectively, with 13 bases between them. Germline-derived CDR1 and CDR2 are PRHDT and FYEKMQ (reference sequence). The CDR3 sequence is 16 residues long. In DNA form, the CDR3 reads TGTGCCAGCAGCTCCTACTTTGAAAGCTCCTACAATGAGCAGTTCTTC. It yields the protein CASSSYFESSYNEQFF. The full variable domain, with the rest looked up from reference TRBV13 and TRBJ2-1, is AAGVIQSPRHLIKEKRETATLKCYPIPRHDTVYWYQQGPGQDPQFLISFYEKMQSDKGSIPDRFSAQQFSDYHSELNMSSLELGDSALYFCASSSYFESSYNEQFFGPGTRLTVL.

The chain recombines TRBV18 with TRBJ2-7; no clear D. This CDR3 is 14 amino acids long. CDR1 and CDR2 (germline): KGHSH, LQKENI. V lost 3 bases, J lost 4 bases, and 13 bases lay in between. The CDR3 bases are TGTGCCAGCTCACCGTTACGCGGCATTTACGAGCAGTACTTC. Its translation: CASSPLRGIYEQYF. Variable domain in full (rest from reference TRBV18 and TRBJ2-7): NAGVMQNPRHLVRRRGQEARLRCSPMKGHSHVYWYRQLPEEGLKFMVYLQKENIIDESGMPKERFSAEFPKEGPSILRIQQVVRGDSAAYFCASSPLRGIYEQYFGPGTRLTVT.

This chain connects TRBV7-9 to TRBJ2-7, with 8 bases identical to TRBD2. The germline V gene encodes CDR1 SEHNR and CDR2 FQNEAQ (reference sequence). There are 14 residues in the CDR3. Losses at the gene ends were 5 bases for V and 0 bases for J; bases not matched to a gene: 3. The DNA for the CDR3 is TGTGCCAGCAGCATTAGCGGGACCTCCTACGAGCAGTACTTC. As protein: CASSISGTSYEQYF.

The chain uses TRBV18 and TRBJ1-1; TRBD1 matches 7 bases. V shed 1 base, J shed 1 base, and the junction held 9 bases outside the gene matches. Germline-derived CDR1 and CDR2 are KGHSH and LQKENI. There are 17 residues in the CDR3. This CDR3 is CASSPLATGATNTEAFF. The CDR3 DNA sequence: TGTGCCAGCTCACCACTGGCCACAGGGGCGACGAACACTGAAGCTTTCTTT.

The chain joins TRBV9 to TRBJ2-1, with 7 bases fitting TRBD2. The CDR3 spans 14 residues. V lost 4 bases to trimming and J lost 10 bases; unmatched junction nucleotides: 11. Germline values: CDR1 SGDLS, CDR2 YYNGEE. The CDR3 loop is CASSSRAGAGEQFF. Written as DNA, the CDR3 is TGTGCCAGCAGCAGCCGGGCGGGAGCCGGCGAGCAGTTCTTC.

The V and J genes are TRBV10-3 and TRBJ1-2; no clear D gene. CDR3 length: 15 residues. V gave up 3 bases and J gave up 7 bases, with 18 bases separating them. CDR1 and CDR2 (germline): ENHRY, SYGVKD. CDR3 protein: CAISENGTRSGGYTF. The CDR3 DNA reads as TGTGCCATCAGTGAAAACGGTACTCGCTCGGGTGGCTACACCTTC.

The CDR3 region is CASSPGLAGGQNIQYF. The CDR3 nucleotides read TGTGCCAGCAGCCCGGGGCTAGCGGGAGGACAAAACATTCAGTACTTC. The chain links TRBV11-2 to TRBJ2-4, with 11 bases identical to TRBD2. Per germline, CDR1 SGHAT and CDR2 FQNNGV. The ends lost 5 bases at V and 5 bases at J; junction bases unmatched: 8. This CDR3 is built from 16 residues.

This clone was found once. V is TRBV7-2 and J is TRBJ2-7; TRBD2 is a possible D gene (6 bases). From germline, CDR1 is SGHTA and CDR2 FQGNSA. Trimming pared 1 base from V and 4 bases from J, leaving 8 bases between. CDR3 length equals 13 residues. CDR3 sequence (DNA): TGTGCCAGCAGCTTAGTAGCGGAGTACGAGCAGTACTTC. Protein: CASSLVAEYEQYF.

This clone appeared a few times. The chain combines TRBV7-3 with TRBJ2-1; D might be TRBD1 (6 bases). CDR3 length: 15 residues. Trimming left V 6 bases short and J 3 bases short, with 15 bases between. CDR1 and CDR2 (germline): SGHTA, FQGTGA. This chain's CDR3 is CASSRTGNNYNEQFF. The CDR3 coding sequence is TGTGCCAGCAGTCGCACAGGGAATAACTACAATGAGCAGTTCTTC. Full variable domain (outside the CDR3, taken from reference TRBV7-3 and TRBJ2-1): GAGVSQTPSNKVTEKGKYVELRCDPISGHTALYWYRQSLGQGPEFLIYFQGTGAADDSGLPNDRFFAVRPEGSVSTLKIQRTERGDSAVYLCASSRTGNNYNEQFFGPGTRLTVL.

V usage is TRBV11-2 and J usage is TRBJ1-4; D might be TRBD1 (5 bases). CDR3 length: 16 amino acids. V was pared by 1 base and J by 8 bases, with 17 bases between. Looked up from germline, CDR1 is SGHAT and CDR2 is FQNNGV. The CDR3 loop is CASSLGSVGTGEKLFF. CDR3 DNA: TGTGCCAGCAGCTTAGGATCCGTCGGGACTGGCGAAAAACTGTTTTTT.

The rearrangement joins TRBV5-1 to TRBJ2-3; 8 bases are shared with TRBD1. The ends lost 0 bases at V and 0 bases at J; junction bases unmatched: 3. Germline lookup yields CDR1 SGHRS and CDR2 YFSETQ. The CDR3 extends over 16 amino acids. Written as DNA, the CDR3 is TGCGCCAGCAGCTTGGAGGGACAGGAGAGCACAGATACGCAGTATTTT. Translating it yields CASSLEGQESTDTQYF.

This rearrangement joins TRBV2 to TRBJ2-1; D is perhaps TRBD2 (6 bases). Germline CDR1 SNHLY, CDR2 FYNNEI. V gave up 6 bases and J gave up 5 bases, with 17 bases separating them. The length of the CDR3 is 15 residues. CDR3 nucleotides: TGTGCCAGCAGGACACGGACTAAGAAAGACAATGAGCAGTTCTTC. It encodes CASRTRTKKDNEQFF.

The rearrangement links TRBV9 to TRBJ2-2; 11 bases are a match to TRBD1. The germline V gene encodes CDR1 SGDLS and CDR2 YYNGEE. V lost 0 bases to trimming and J lost 4 bases; unmatched junction nucleotides: 8. The length of the CDR3 is 18 residues. The CDR3 is CASSVASVGQGGTGELFF. Written as DNA, the CDR3 is TGTGCCAGCAGCGTAGCTTCAGTGGGACAGGGGGGCACCGGGGAGCTGTTTTTT. Supplemented by reference TRBV9 and TRBJ2-2, the full variable domain reads DSGVTQTPKHLITATGQRVTLRCSPRSGDLSVYWYQQSLDQGLQFLIQYYNGEERAKGNILERFSAQQFPDLHSELNLSSLELGDSALYFCASSVASVGQGGTGELFFGEGSRLTVL.

The genes are TRBV6-5 and TRBJ2-7, with D possibly being TRBD2 (6 bases). The ends were cut back, 4 bases at V and 3 bases at J, with 16 bases in the middle. The CDR3 totals 15 residues. Germline values: CDR1 MNHEY, CDR2 SVGAGI. The CDR3 sequence is CASSSQGTGVYEQYF. The CDR3 DNA reads TGTGCCAGCAGTTCCCAAGGGACGGGAGTCTACGAGCAGTACTTC.

In DNA form, the CDR3 reads TGTGCCAGTAGTAGTGACACCCGGGAGACCCAGTACTTC. Amino acids: CASSSDTRETQYF. The chain links TRBV19 to TRBJ2-5, with D hard to call. The V gene lost 4 bases and the J gene lost 5 bases, with 11 bases spanning the gap. The germline V gene encodes CDR1 LNHDA and CDR2 SQIVND (reference sequence). There are 13 residues in the CDR3.

The chain uses TRBV6-5 and TRBJ1-1; a possible D gene is TRBD1 (5 bases). The CDR3 sequence is 14 residues long. Germline V gene lookup returns CDR1 MNHEY and CDR2 SVGAGI. Between the trimmed V and J ends, which lost 2 bases and 4 bases, there was a span of 11 bases. The CDR3 nucleotides read TGTGCCAGCAGTTACACCAGGGCCGGCACTGAAGCTTTCTTT. As protein: CASSYTRAGTEAFF.

This chain connects TRBV7-2 to TRBJ2-6; D remains ambiguous. Between the trimmed V and J ends, which lost 1 base and 2 bases, there was a span of 9 bases. Looked up from germline, CDR1 is SGHTA and CDR2 is FQGNSA. The CDR3 length is 16 residues. CDR3 sequence (DNA): TGTGCCAGCAGCTTAGGAGTACGGGCTGGGGCCAACGTCCTGACTTTC. Amino acids: CASSLGVRAGANVLTF.

This clone appeared a few times. The chain combines TRBV2 with TRBJ1-4, with 8 nucleotides matching TRBD1. The CDR3 length is 14 residues. The ends lost 6 bases at V and 7 bases at J; junction bases unmatched: 7. In germline, CDR1 is SNHLY, CDR2 FYNNEI. CDR3 amino acids: CASRAGGDGEKLFF. DNA of the CDR3: TGTGCCAGCAGAGCAGGGGGCGATGGTGAAAAACTGTTTTTT.

This clone turned up a few times. The CDR3 nucleotides are TGTGCCAGCAGTGAAGGACAGACAGAAAGCACGGCTTTCTTT. It is translated as CASSEGQTESTAFF. The chain carries TRBV6-1 and TRBJ1-1, with TRBD1 as a possible D gene (5 bases). Per the germline V gene, CDR1 is MNHNS and CDR2 is SASEGT. This CDR3 region has 14 residues. V lost 1 base to trimming and J lost 11 bases, with 17 bases between them.

V gene TRBV19 combines with J gene TRBJ2-2; D possibly corresponds to TRBD1 (6 bases). The CDR3 length is 14 residues. V shed 7 bases and J shed 6 bases, with 15 bases lying between them. CDR1 is LNHDA and CDR2 is SQIVND in the germline V gene (reference sequence). The CDR3 sequence: CASKDRGIPGELFF. Written as DNA, the CDR3 is TGTGCCAGTAAGGACAGAGGGATCCCCGGGGAGCTGTTTTTT.

The V call is TRBV10-2, the J call TRBJ2-5; 8 bases agree with TRBD2. The CDR3 loop spans 15 amino acids. CDR1 and CDR2 from the germline V gene are WSHSY and SAAADI. Trimming at V came to 3 bases and at J to 1 base, leaving 4 bases not matched to a gene. DNA for the CDR3: TGCGCCAGCAGTGACTCGGGGGGGATCCAAGAGACCCAGTACTTC. It is translated as CASSDSGGIQETQYF.

The chain uses TRBV28 and TRBJ2-3; D remains unclear. CDR3 length equals 14 residues. The V end lost 2 bases, the J end lost 3 bases, and 9 bases lay between the germline ends. Germline loops: CDR1 MDHEN, CDR2 SYDVKM. The CDR3 coding sequence is TGTGCCAGCAGTTTAGGGCTCAGTACAGATACGCAGTATTTT. Translation gives CASSLGLSTDTQYF.